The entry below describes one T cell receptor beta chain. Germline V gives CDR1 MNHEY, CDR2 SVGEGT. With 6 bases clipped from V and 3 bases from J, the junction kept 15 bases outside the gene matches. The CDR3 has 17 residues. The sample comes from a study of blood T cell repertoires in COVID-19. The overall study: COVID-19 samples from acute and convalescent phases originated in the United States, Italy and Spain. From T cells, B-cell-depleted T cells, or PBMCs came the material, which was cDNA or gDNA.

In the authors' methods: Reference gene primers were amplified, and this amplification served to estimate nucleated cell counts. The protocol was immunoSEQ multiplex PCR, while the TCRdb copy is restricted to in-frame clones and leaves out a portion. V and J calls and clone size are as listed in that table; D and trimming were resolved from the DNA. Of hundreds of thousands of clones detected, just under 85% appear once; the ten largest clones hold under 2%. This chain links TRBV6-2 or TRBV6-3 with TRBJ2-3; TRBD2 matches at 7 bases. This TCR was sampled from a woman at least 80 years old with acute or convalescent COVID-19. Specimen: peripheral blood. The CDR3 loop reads CASSREMVGGPTDTQYF. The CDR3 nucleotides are TGTGCCAGCAGCCGAGAGATGGTGGGAGGGCCAACAGATACGCAGTATTTT.